Following are 5 T cell receptor beta chains from one sample sequenced in a study of T cell repertoires in cytomegalovirus infection. TCRdb re-analysed the reads in MiXCR, keeping a single row per CDR3 protein. Of 830,000 or so distinct CDR3 sequences in the sample, approximately 30% are singletons; the top ten hold about an eighth. These TCRs are of unknown antigen specificity. The specimen comprised cultured CD8+ T cells from PBMCs, sampled from culture after CMV antigen stimulation. All receptors come from a human donor in good health (CMV status not recorded). Some clones in this sample may be carry-over from other donors' samples.

The rearrangement links TRBV2 to TRBJ1-5; D is perhaps TRBD1 (6 bases). CDR3 length: 14 residues. With 7 bases removed from V and 5 bases from J, the gap between germline ends came to 15 bases. Germline loops: CDR1 SNHLY, CDR2 FYNNEI. For the CDR3, the DNA is TGTGCCAGCAAGGCACGCGGGGGGCATCAGCCCCAGCATTTT. Its translation is CASKARGGHQPQHF.

This clonotype has only a few counts. This CDR3 reads CASSLTGVGYGYTF. The CDR3 bases are TGTGCCAGCAGTCTAACAGGGGTCGGCTATGGCTACACCTTC. The chain recombines TRBV7-9 with TRBJ1-2; 7 nucleotides agree with TRBD1. This CDR3 is built from 14 residues. Germline CDR1 reads SEHNR; CDR2 reads FQNEAQ (reference sequence). V gave up 6 bases and J gave up 4 bases; unmatched junction bases: 8.

The V call is TRBV2, the J call TRBJ2-7, with D unclear. V shed 8 bases and J shed 6 bases, with 11 bases lying between them. This CDR3 has 11 residues. Germline V lookup: CDR1 SNHLY, CDR2 FYNNEI. CDR3 sequence reads: CASDEGIEQYF. In DNA, the CDR3 is TGTGCCAGCGACGAAGGTATCGAGCAGTACTTC.

J is TRBJ2-6 and V is TRBV13, with 9 bases fitting TRBD1. CDR1 and CDR2 (germline): PRHDT, FYEKMQ (reference sequence). The CDR3 consists of 19 residues. Trimming at V came to 4 bases and at J to 1 base, leaving 11 bases not matched to a gene. For the CDR3, the DNA is TGTGCCAGCAGCTCTAATGGACAGGGGCGATATTCTGGGGCCAACGTCCTGACTTTC. It yields the protein CASSSNGQGRYSGANVLTF. The whole variable domain, filled in from reference TRBV13 and TRBJ2-6, reads AAGVIQSPRHLIKEKRETATLKCYPIPRHDTVYWYQQGPGQDPQFLISFYEKMQSDKGSIPDRFSAQQFSDYHSELNMSSLELGDSALYFCASSSNGQGRYSGANVLTFGAGSRLTVL.

A few counts support this clonotype. The chain uses TRBV25-1 and TRBJ1-6; no reliable D call. V was clipped by 0 bases and J by 9 bases, with 6 bases between them. The CDR3 runs 13 residues. The germline V gene encodes CDR1 MGHDK and CDR2 SYGVNS. The CDR3 protein is CASSEYERSPLHF. CDR3 coding DNA: TGTGCCAGCAGTGAATATGAGCGTTCACCCCTCCACTTT.